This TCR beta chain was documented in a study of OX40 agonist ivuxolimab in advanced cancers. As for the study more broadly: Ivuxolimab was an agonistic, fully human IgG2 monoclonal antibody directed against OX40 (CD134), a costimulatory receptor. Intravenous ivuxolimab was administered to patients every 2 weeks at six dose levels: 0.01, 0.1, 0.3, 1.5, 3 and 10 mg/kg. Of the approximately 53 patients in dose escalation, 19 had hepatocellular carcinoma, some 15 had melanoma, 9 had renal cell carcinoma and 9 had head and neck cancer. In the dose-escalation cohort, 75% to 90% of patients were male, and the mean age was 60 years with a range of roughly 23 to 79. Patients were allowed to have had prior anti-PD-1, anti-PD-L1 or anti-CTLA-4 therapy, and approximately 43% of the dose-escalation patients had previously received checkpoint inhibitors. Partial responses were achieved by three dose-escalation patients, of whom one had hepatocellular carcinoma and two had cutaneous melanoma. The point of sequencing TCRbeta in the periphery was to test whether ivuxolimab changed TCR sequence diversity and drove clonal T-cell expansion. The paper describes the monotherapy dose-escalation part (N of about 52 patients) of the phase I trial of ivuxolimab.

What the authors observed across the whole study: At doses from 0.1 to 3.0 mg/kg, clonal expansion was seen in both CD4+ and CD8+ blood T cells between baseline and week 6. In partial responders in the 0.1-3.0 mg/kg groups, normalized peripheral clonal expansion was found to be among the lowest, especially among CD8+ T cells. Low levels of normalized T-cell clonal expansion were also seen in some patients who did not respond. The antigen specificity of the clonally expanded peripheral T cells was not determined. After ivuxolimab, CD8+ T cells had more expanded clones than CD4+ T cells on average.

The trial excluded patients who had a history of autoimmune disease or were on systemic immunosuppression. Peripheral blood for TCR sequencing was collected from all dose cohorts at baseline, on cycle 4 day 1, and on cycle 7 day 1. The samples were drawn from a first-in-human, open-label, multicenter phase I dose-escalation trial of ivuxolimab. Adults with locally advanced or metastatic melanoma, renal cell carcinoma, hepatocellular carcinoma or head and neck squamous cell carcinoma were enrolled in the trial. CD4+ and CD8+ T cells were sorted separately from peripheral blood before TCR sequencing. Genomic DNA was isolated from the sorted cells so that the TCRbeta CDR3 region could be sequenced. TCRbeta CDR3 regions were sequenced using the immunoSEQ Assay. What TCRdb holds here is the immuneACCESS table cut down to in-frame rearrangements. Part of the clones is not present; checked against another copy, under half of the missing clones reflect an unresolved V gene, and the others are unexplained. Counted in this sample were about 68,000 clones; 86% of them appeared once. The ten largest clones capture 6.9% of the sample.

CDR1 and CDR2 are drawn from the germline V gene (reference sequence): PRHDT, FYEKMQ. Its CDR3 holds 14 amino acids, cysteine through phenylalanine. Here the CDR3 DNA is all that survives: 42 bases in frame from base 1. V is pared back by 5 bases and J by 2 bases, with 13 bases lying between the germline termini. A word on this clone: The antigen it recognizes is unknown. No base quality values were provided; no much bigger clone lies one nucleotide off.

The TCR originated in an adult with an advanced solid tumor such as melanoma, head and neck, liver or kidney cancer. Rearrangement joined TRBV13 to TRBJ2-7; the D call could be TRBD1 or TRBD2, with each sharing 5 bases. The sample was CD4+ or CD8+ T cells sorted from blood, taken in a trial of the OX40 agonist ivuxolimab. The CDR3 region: CASSSSGTTYEQYF. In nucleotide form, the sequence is TGTGCCAGCAGCAGCTCCGGGACCACCTACGAGCAGTACTTC. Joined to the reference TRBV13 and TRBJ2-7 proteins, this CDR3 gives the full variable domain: AAGVIQSPRHLIKEKRETATLKCYPIPRHDTVYWYQQGPGQDPQFLISFYEKMQSDKGSIPDRFSAQQFSDYHSELNMSSLELGDSALYFCASSSSGTTYEQYFGPGTRLTVT.